One and the same sample provided the 17 T cell receptor beta chains below, sequenced in a study of Ad26.COV2.S vaccination and SARS-CoV-2 variants (dated by TCRdb to about 2021). In the paper's terms, the time point label means: individuals recovered from natural SARS-CoV-2 infection. The library was generated by the immunoSEQ multiplex PCR assay. In TCRdb, the immuneACCESS table is reduced to in-frame sequences with V and J assigned. These tables do not hold every clone; where another copy was compared, an unresolved V gene accounts for under half, and the others remain unexplained. The table for this sample lists more than 120,000 clones; roughly 89% of them were counted only once. Together, the top ten hold 4% to 6% of the sample. This material consisted of peripheral blood, taken after recovery from COVID-19. The receptors originated from a human donor who had recovered from COVID-19.

V usage is TRBV7-2 and J usage is TRBJ1-2; 9 positions agree with TRBD1. Germline V gene lookup returns CDR1 SGHTA and CDR2 FQGNSA. The CDR3 has 13 residues. V lost 5 bases and J lost 9; bases outside the gene matches: 7. The CDR3: CASSLDRGRRYTF. The CDR3 nucleotides are TGTGCCAGCAGCCTGGACAGGGGTCGTCGCTACACCTTC.

This rearrangement joins TRBV27 to TRBJ2-3, with a weak D call TRBD1 (5 bases). This CDR3 contains 15 residues. V was trimmed by 5 bases and J by 5 bases, leaving 17 bases between them. CDR1 MNHEY and CDR2 SMNVEV come from the germline V gene (reference sequence). The CDR3 region is CASSVSGALGDTQYF. CDR3 nucleotides: TGTGCCAGCAGTGTGAGTGGGGCCTTGGGAGATACGCAGTATTTT.

Concerning this clone: Other nucleotide sequences in the sample specify the same CDR3. The chain recombines TRBV6-5 with TRBJ2-2; possibly TRBD2 for D (6 bases). V lost 7 bases and J 7 bases, leaving 16 bases between the germline ends. The CDR3 contains 14 residues. The germline gives CDR1 MNHEY, CDR2 SVGAGI. The CDR3 loop reads CASTSGPAGGELFF. DNA for the CDR3: TGTGCCAGCACCTCGGGACCAGCGGGCGGGGAGCTGTTTTTT.

This CDR3 is CAWTVKQGANNSPLHF. The CDR3 DNA is TGTGCCTGGACCGTGAAACAGGGGGCAAATAATTCACCCCTCCACTTT. V is TRBV30 and J is TRBJ1-6; TRBD1 matches 9 bases. Germline V gives CDR1 GTSNPN, CDR2 SVGIG (reference sequence). V was pared by 4 bases and J by 5 bases, with 9 bases of the junction left unmatched. This CDR3 comprises 16 residues. The whole variable domain, remainder taken from reference TRBV30 and TRBJ1-6, is SQTIHQWPATLVQPVGSPLSLECTVEGTSNPNLYWYRQAAGRGLQLLFYSVGIGQISSEVPQNLSASRPQDRQFILSSKKLLLSDSGFYLCAWTVKQGANNSPLHFGNGTRLTVT.

V and J are TRBV6-5 and TRBJ1-1; 8 bases fit TRBD1. The germline V gene has CDR1 MNHEY and CDR2 SVGAGI. There are 14 residues in the CDR3. With V trimmed by 6 bases and J by 5 bases, 8 bases remained unmatched. The CDR3 nucleotides read TGTGCCAGCAGCCAAGACAGGGGTCTAACTGAAGCTTTCTTT. This gives the protein CASSQDRGLTEAFF.

The V and J genes are TRBV11-3 and TRBJ2-3; D is perhaps TRBD1 (5 bases). With 1 base removed from V and 5 bases from J, the gap between germline ends came to 13 bases. CDR1 is SGHNT and CDR2 is YENEEA in the germline V gene. There are 15 residues in the CDR3. The CDR3 DNA follows: TGTGCCAGCAGCTTAGGCTCCAGGGATCAAGATACGCAGTATTTT. The encoded protein is CASSLGSRDQDTQYF.

In DNA, the CDR3 is TGTGCCAGCAGTTCACCGGGACAGGGCGTTGGCACTGAAGCTTTCTTT. This translates into CASSSPGQGVGTEAFF. The chain uses TRBV27 and TRBJ1-1; 9 bases match TRBD1. CDR1 MNHEY and CDR2 SMNVEV come from the germline V gene (reference sequence). CDR3 size: 16 residues. V lost 4 bases and J lost 4; bases outside the gene matches: 10.

This clone was observed a few times. The rearrangement uses TRBV6-2 or TRBV6-3 and TRBJ2-2; D is uncertain. With 0 bases removed from V and 0 bases from J, the gap between germline ends came to 17 bases. Germline-derived CDR1 and CDR2 are MNHEY and SVGEGT. The CDR3 runs to 19 residues. The CDR3 region is CASSYSSDPREANTGELFF. The CDR3 region has the DNA TGTGCCAGCAGTTACTCTTCGGACCCCCGAGAAGCGAACACCGGGGAGCTGTTTTTT.

The rearrangement uses TRBV12-3 or TRBV12-4 and TRBJ1-6; 9 bases agree with TRBD1. The ends lost 6 bases at V and 9 bases at J; junction bases unmatched: 3. The CDR3 covers 13 residues. The CDR3 DNA reads TGTGCCAGCAGACAGGGGGCTCCTTCACCCCTCCACTTT. Its protein is CASRQGAPSPLHF.

CDR3 region: CASSSRQNTDTQYF. CDR3 nucleotide sequence: TGTGCCAGTAGTTCCCGACAGAACACAGATACGCAGTATTTT. The chain carries TRBV19 and TRBJ2-3, with D perhaps TRBD1 (5 bases). CDR1 and CDR2 (germline): LNHDA, SQIVND (reference sequence). The length of the CDR3 is 14 residues. Trimming shortened V by 5 bases and J by 2 bases, and 11 bases separated the two germline ends.

The V gene is TRBV4-1, the J gene TRBJ1-2; possible D gene TRBD1, 6 bases. The CDR3 length is 14 residues. CDR1 is MGHRA, CDR2 YSYEKL, per germline. V lost 0 bases, J lost 8 bases, and 13 bases lay in between. The CDR3: CASSQESTGQGYTF. In DNA, the CDR3 is TGCGCCAGCAGCCAAGAATCGACAGGACAGGGCTACACCTTC.

CDR3 nucleotide sequence: TGTGCCAGCAGGGCCGGGACAGGGTCCCTCTACGAGCAGTACTTC. As protein: CASRAGTGSLYEQYF. This chain uses TRBV6-6 with TRBJ2-7; 9 bases line up with TRBD1. The junction had 9 bases not matched to a gene; V was cut back by 6 bases and J by 3 bases. Germline V gene data show CDR1 as MNHNY and CDR2 as SVGAGI (reference sequence). This CDR3 comprises 15 residues.

Here the CDR3 reads CASSLAGTATNEKLFF. CDR3 in DNA: TGTGCCAGCAGCTTAGCTGGTACAGCGACTAATGAAAAACTGTTTTTT. The genes are TRBV7-2 and TRBJ1-4, with unresolved D. The CDR3 has 16 residues. Germline V gene data show CDR1 as SGHTA and CDR2 as FQGNSA. Trimming took 0 bases from V and 2 from J, leaving 10 bases between them. Full variable domain (remainder filled in from reference TRBV7-2 and TRBJ1-4): GAGVSQSPSNKVTEKGKDVELRCDPISGHTALYWYRQSLGQGLEFLIYFQGNSAPDKSGLPSDRFSAERTGGSVSTLTIQRTQQEDSAVYLCASSLAGTATNEKLFFGSGTQLSVL.

This clone showed up just a few times. The J gene is TRBJ2-2, the V gene TRBV5-1; D is unclear. The CDR3 length is 15 residues. Germline V gene lookup returns CDR1 SGHRS and CDR2 YFSETQ. Between the trimmed V and J ends, which lost 5 bases and 1 base, there was a span of 12 bases. Here the CDR3 reads CASRQGRENTGELFF. DNA of the CDR3: TGCGCCAGCAGACAAGGACGAGAGAACACCGGGGAGCTGTTTTTT.

The chain couples TRBV18 to TRBJ2-3; TRBD2 agrees at 7 bases. This CDR3 region has 16 residues. V shed 3 bases, J shed 1 base, and the junction held 7 bases outside the gene matches. Germline assignment: CDR1 KGHSH and CDR2 LQKENI. CDR3 sequence: CASSPQQAGGTDTQYF. DNA for the CDR3: TGTGCCAGCTCACCTCAACAGGCGGGGGGCACAGATACGCAGTATTTT. Looking up the rest from reference TRBV18 and TRBJ2-3 gives the full variable domain: NAGVMQNPRHLVRRRGQEARLRCSPMKGHSHVYWYRQLPEEGLKFMVYLQKENIIDESGMPKERFSAEFPKEGPSILRIQQVVRGDSAAYFCASSPQQAGGTDTQYFGPGTRLTVL.

The J gene is TRBJ2-1, the V gene TRBV12-5, with TRBD2 matching 13 bases. CDR3 length equals 17 residues. Germline CDR1 LGHNT, CDR2 FRNRAP. The trim removed 6 bases at V and 6 bases at J, leaving 11 bases unmatched. The CDR3 nucleotides are TGTGCTAGTGGGCGTCTATATACTAGCGGGGGGGGCAATGAGCAGTTCTTC. Its protein product is CASGRLYTSGGGNEQFF.

This clone was detected only a few times. The rearrangement joins TRBV6-2 or TRBV6-3 to TRBJ2-5; TRBD2 matches at 12 bases. CDR1 and CDR2 (germline): MNHEY, SVGEGT. The CDR3 is made up of 19 amino acids. V lost 2 bases, J lost 5 bases, and 15 bases stayed unmatched. CDR3 amino acids: CASSYPGTSGSPRGETQYF. CDR3 DNA sequence: TGTGCCAGCAGTTACCCGGGGACTAGCGGGTCACCCCGCGGGGAGACCCAGTACTTC.